The rows below give T cell receptor beta chains drawn from one sample of a study of T cells in Graves' hyperthyroidism and ophthalmopathy. Each CDR3 protein gets one entry after TCRdb re-called the multiplex PCR reads with MiXCR. The sample consists of about half a million distinct CDR3 sequences, just under 20% of them appearing once. Source material: blood. These receptors all stem from a man aged 35-49 years with Graves' ophthalmopathy. CDR3s include the opening cysteine and the closing phenylalanine or tryptophan. A D gene is named only where the DNA matches it firmly. The listing skips clone size in some rows; elsewhere it reads once, few, many or a size class.

j_gene: TRBJ2-1; v_gene: TRBV18; d_gene: TRBD2; abundance: many; CDR3aa: CASSPPGTNNEQFF; CDR3nt: TGTGCCAGCTCACCTCCCGGGACTAACAATGAGCAGTTCTTC
j_gene: TRBJ2-7; v_gene: TRBV12-3/TRBV12-4; d_gene: TRBD2; abundance: .; CDR3aa: CASSFGGLAASYEQYF; CDR3nt: TGTGCCAGCAGTTTCGGAGGACTAGCGGCCTCCTACGAGCAGTACTTC
j_gene: TRBJ1-4; v_gene: TRBV6-1; d_gene: .; abundance: .; CDR3aa: CASSESGARGEKLFF; CDR3nt: TGTGCCAGCAGTGAATCGGGGGCGCGGGGTGAAAAACTGTTTTTT
j_gene: TRBJ2-7; v_gene: TRBV6-1; d_gene: .; abundance: .; CDR3aa: CASSSARQTYEQYF; CDR3nt: TGTGCCAGCAGCTCCGCAAGACAGACCTACGAGCAGTACTTC
j_gene: TRBJ1-6; v_gene: TRBV20-1; d_gene: TRBD1; abundance: few; CDR3aa: CSASNRGSYNSPLHF; CDR3nt: TGCAGTGCTAGTAACAGGGGATCCTATAATTCACCCCTCCACTTT
j_gene: TRBJ1-5; v_gene: TRBV5-1; d_gene: .; abundance: few; CDR3aa: CASSLDGQDTQPQHF; CDR3nt: TGCGCCAGCAGCTTGGACGGACAAGATACTCAGCCCCAGCATTTT
j_gene: TRBJ2-3; v_gene: TRBV7-2; d_gene: .; abundance: many; CDR3aa: CASSLWQGSGDTQYF; CDR3nt: TGTGCCAGCAGCTTATGGCAGGGCTCAGGAGATACGCAGTATTTT
j_gene: TRBJ1-5; v_gene: TRBV30; d_gene: .; abundance: many; CDR3aa: CAWSPNSNQPQHF; CDR3nt: TGTGCCTGGAGTCCCAATAGCAATCAGCCCCAGCATTTT
j_gene: TRBJ2-7; v_gene: TRBV5-1; d_gene: .; abundance: many; CDR3aa: CASTEGEDYEQYF; CDR3nt: TGCGCCAGCACCGAGGGAGAAGACTACGAGCAGTACTTC
j_gene: TRBJ2-7; v_gene: TRBV6-1; d_gene: .; abundance: few; CDR3aa: CASSLVTPPSYEQYF; CDR3nt: TGTGCCAGCAGTTTGGTAACCCCACCTTCCTACGAGCAGTACTTC
j_gene: TRBJ1-5; v_gene: TRBV12-3/TRBV12-4; d_gene: TRBD1; abundance: few; CDR3aa: CASRGQHQPQHF; CDR3nt: TGTGCCAGCAGGGGACAGCATCAGCCCCAGCATTTT
j_gene: TRBJ2-3; v_gene: TRBV7-2; d_gene: .; abundance: few; CDR3aa: CASSTTRAADTQYF; CDR3nt: TGTGCCAGCAGTACGACAAGGGCAGCAGATACGCAGTATTTT
j_gene: TRBJ2-2; v_gene: TRBV25-1; d_gene: .; abundance: .; CDR3aa: CASSDPLRAYTGELFF; CDR3nt: TGTGCCAGCAGTGACCCTCTAAGGGCCTACACCGGGGAGCTGTTTTTT
j_gene: TRBJ2-4; v_gene: TRBV12-3/TRBV12-4; d_gene: .; abundance: many; CDR3aa: CASSLVGGARNIQYF; CDR3nt: TGTGCCAGCAGTTTGGTAGGGGGGGCCAGAAACATTCAGTACTTC
j_gene: TRBJ2-2; v_gene: TRBV7-3; d_gene: TRBD1; abundance: .; CDR3aa: CASSLSAGQGTGELFF; CDR3nt: TGTGCCAGCAGCTTATCCGCGGGACAGGGGACCGGGGAGCTGTTTTTT
j_gene: TRBJ1-4; v_gene: TRBV6-1; d_gene: TRBD1; abundance: many; CDR3aa: CASSTGTGREKLFF; CDR3nt: TGTGCCAGCAGTACCGGGACAGGACGTGAAAAACTGTTTTTT
j_gene: TRBJ2-3; v_gene: TRBV5-5; d_gene: .; abundance: few; CDR3aa: CASGQRQTSTDTQYF; CDR3nt: TGTGCCAGCGGCCAAAGGCAGACTAGCACAGATACGCAGTATTTT
j_gene: TRBJ1-4; v_gene: TRBV5-6; d_gene: .; abundance: few; CDR3aa: CASSTRRTATNEKLFF; CDR3nt: TGTGCCAGCAGCACCCGACGGACTGCAACTAATGAAAAACTGTTTTTT
j_gene: TRBJ1-2; v_gene: TRBV19; d_gene: TRBD1; abundance: .; CDR3aa: CASSILERTGALYGYTF; CDR3nt: TGTGCCAGTAGTATATTGGAACGGACAGGGGCACTCTATGGCTACACCTTC
j_gene: TRBJ2-7; v_gene: TRBV30; d_gene: .; abundance: .; CDR3aa: CAWSYSYEQYF; CDR3nt: TGTGCCTGGTCTTACTCCTACGAGCAGTACTTC
j_gene: TRBJ2-7; v_gene: TRBV7-2; d_gene: .; abundance: .; CDR3aa: CASSLVAGWNEQYF; CDR3nt: TGTGCCAGCAGCTTAGTGGCGGGATGGAACGAGCAGTACTTC
j_gene: TRBJ1-6; v_gene: TRBV9; d_gene: TRBD1; abundance: many; CDR3aa: CASSGRQGTLGSPLHF; CDR3nt: TGTGCCAGCAGCGGACGACAGGGTACGCTTGGTTCACCCCTCCACTTT
j_gene: TRBJ2-3; v_gene: TRBV5-1; d_gene: .; abundance: .; CDR3aa: CASSLEGSVNTQYF; CDR3nt: TGCGCCAGCAGCTTGGAAGGTAGCGTTAATACGCAGTATTTT
j_gene: TRBJ2-3; v_gene: TRBV20-1; d_gene: TRBD2; abundance: many; CDR3aa: CSASGGARSTQYF; CDR3nt: TGCAGTGCTAGCGGGGGGGCGAGAAGTACGCAGTATTTT
j_gene: TRBJ1-1; v_gene: TRBV11-2; d_gene: .; abundance: .; CDR3aa: CASSSPGGLTYTEAFF; CDR3nt: TGTGCCAGCAGCTCCCCGGGAGGACTTACGTACACTGAAGCTTTCTTT
j_gene: TRBJ2-3; v_gene: TRBV20-1; d_gene: TRBD2; abundance: .; CDR3aa: CSARGRLAGGAPEYF; CDR3nt: TGCAGTGCTAGAGGACGCCTAGCGGGGGGGGCGCCGGAGTATTTT
j_gene: TRBJ2-2; v_gene: TRBV5-1; d_gene: .; abundance: .; CDR3aa: CASSLTKETGELFF; CDR3nt: TGCGCCAGCAGCTTGACGAAGGAGACCGGGGAGCTGTTTTTT
j_gene: TRBJ1-2; v_gene: TRBV7-2; d_gene: .; abundance: many; CDR3aa: CASSLPPVGERGYTF; CDR3nt: TGTGCCAGCAGCTTACCCCCAGTAGGGGAGCGTGGCTACACCTTC
j_gene: TRBJ2-7; v_gene: TRBV6-5; d_gene: .; abundance: .; CDR3aa: CASSYSRTAYEQYF; CDR3nt: TGTGCCAGCAGTTACTCGAGGACAGCCTACGAGCAGTACTTC
j_gene: TRBJ2-2; v_gene: TRBV12-3/TRBV12-4; d_gene: .; abundance: .; CDR3aa: CASSLDRGLNTGELFF; CDR3nt: TGTGCCAGCAGTTTAGATCGGGGCCTGAACACCGGGGAGCTGTTTTTT
j_gene: TRBJ2-2; v_gene: TRBV2; d_gene: .; abundance: many; CDR3aa: CASSVTRGPAAPGELFF; CDR3nt: TGTGCCAGCAGTGTGACTAGAGGGCCCGCCGCCCCCGGGGAGCTGTTTTTT
j_gene: TRBJ2-7; v_gene: TRBV20-1; d_gene: TRBD1; abundance: .; CDR3aa: CSAIPAGGYEQYF; CDR3nt: TGCAGTGCTATCCCGGCAGGGGGCTACGAGCAGTACTTC
j_gene: TRBJ2-3; v_gene: TRBV20-1; d_gene: TRBD2; abundance: .; CDR3aa: CSARGGGADTQYF; CDR3nt: TGCAGTGCTAGAGGGGGGGGGGCAGATACGCAGTATTTT
j_gene: TRBJ2-3; v_gene: TRBV7-6; d_gene: .; abundance: few; CDR3aa: CASSLLGTQTDTQYF; CDR3nt: TGTGCCAGCAGCTTACTCGGGACACAGACAGATACGCAGTATTTT
j_gene: TRBJ2-5; v_gene: TRBV7-9; d_gene: TRBD2; abundance: .; CDR3aa: CASSLRTSGGGETQYF; CDR3nt: TGTGCCAGCAGCTTAAGGACTAGCGGGGGAGGAGAGACCCAGTACTTC
j_gene: TRBJ2-7; v_gene: TRBV27; d_gene: TRBD1; abundance: .; CDR3aa: CASSFEDRGYEQYF; CDR3nt: TGTGCCAGCAGTTTCGAGGACAGGGGCTACGAGCAGTACTTC
j_gene: TRBJ1-2; v_gene: TRBV5-1; d_gene: .; abundance: many; CDR3aa: CASSPGGDYGYTF; CDR3nt: TGCGCCAGCAGTCCTGGGGGTGACTATGGCTACACCTTC
j_gene: TRBJ1-3; v_gene: TRBV30; d_gene: .; abundance: many; CDR3aa: CAWSVLGNTIYF; CDR3nt: TGTGCCTGGAGTGTTCTGGGAAACACCATATATTTT
j_gene: TRBJ2-4; v_gene: TRBV12-3/TRBV12-4; d_gene: TRBD1; abundance: .; CDR3aa: CASSTGTGWLNDIQYF; CDR3nt: TGTGCCAGCAGCACCGGGACAGGGTGGCTTAATGACATTCAGTACTTC
j_gene: TRBJ2-1; v_gene: TRBV7-3; d_gene: TRBD2; abundance: few; CDR3aa: CASSRGGGDYNEQFF; CDR3nt: TGTGCCAGCAGCCGTGGGGGGGGGGACTACAATGAGCAGTTCTTC